Following are 18 T cell receptor beta chains from one sample sequenced in a study of blood T cell repertoires in COVID-19. Data came from immunoSEQ multiplex PCR; TCRdb stores just in-frame clones and leaves some out. The data show 200,000 or so clones, roughly 84% seen once. The material sequenced was peripheral blood. These receptors came from a human donor in a cohort sampled during active COVID-19.

This clone was detected once. V usage is TRBV20-1 and J usage is TRBJ2-7, with 8 bases fitting TRBD2. Trimming took 6 bases from V and 5 from J; bases not matched to a gene: 3. Germline V CDR1 and CDR2: DFQATT, SNEGSKA (reference sequence). The CDR3 runs to 11 residues. The CDR3 sequence: CSAISGNEQYF. The CDR3 DNA reads as TGCAGTGCGATTAGCGGGAACGAGCAGTACTTC.

The chain recombines TRBV7-6 with TRBJ2-7; TRBD1 aligns across 7 bases. V gave up 1 base and J gave up 3 bases; unmatched junction bases: 6. The CDR3 covers 15 residues. The germline CDR1 and CDR2 sequences are SGHVS and FNYEAQ. CDR3 sequence reads: CASSLGTQGIYEQYF. The CDR3 DNA reads TGTGCCAGCAGCTTAGGAACACAGGGGATCTACGAGCAGTACTTC.

The genes are TRBV10-3 and TRBJ1-4; 9 bases fit TRBD1. Germline CDR1 reads ENHRY; CDR2 reads SYGVKD. With V trimmed by 5 bases and J by 8 bases, 6 bases remained unmatched. The CDR3 totals 14 residues. The CDR3 DNA sequence: TGTGCCATCAGTAGGGGACAGGGAGAGGAAAAACTGTTTTTT. It yields the protein CAISRGQGEEKLFF.

The DNA for the CDR3 is TGTGCCAGCAGTTTGGTACAGGGACGAGAGACCCAGTACTTC. Its protein product is CASSLVQGRETQYF. The chain is built from TRBV28 and TRBJ2-5; D possibly corresponds to TRBD1 (6 bases). Trimming took off 3 bases at V and 4 bases at J, with 12 bases between the two ends. CDR3 length: 14 residues. Germline V gene lookup returns CDR1 MDHEN and CDR2 SYDVKM.

The rearrangement links TRBV19 to TRBJ2-7, with D possibly matching TRBD1 (5 bases). The V and J ends lost 5 bases and 0 bases respectively, with 14 bases between them. Germline CDR1 and CDR2: LNHDA and SQIVND (reference sequence). The CDR3 extends over 15 amino acids. CDR3 nucleotide sequence: TGTGCCAGTAGTCCCGGCGTAGGGGTCTCCTACGAGCAGTACTTC. Translating gives CASSPGVGVSYEQYF.

The chain employs TRBV11-2 and TRBJ2-7, with 9 bases that match TRBD1. CDR3 size: 14 residues. J gave up 6 bases and V 5 bases, and 8 bases lay outside the gene matches. From germline, CDR1 is SGHAT and CDR2 FQNNGV. CDR3 sequence reads: CASSRGTGRGEQYF. The CDR3 DNA is TGTGCCAGCAGCCGCGGGACAGGGCGAGGCGAGCAGTACTTC.

The rearrangement uses TRBV2 and TRBJ1-5, with D uncertain. The CDR3 consists of 14 residues. The germline V and J ends were trimmed by 4 bases and 5 bases, with 12 bases remaining between them. Germline V gene lookup returns CDR1 SNHLY and CDR2 FYNNEI. CDR3 residues: CASSGWGEDQPQHF. For the CDR3, the DNA is TGTGCCAGCAGTGGTTGGGGAGAAGATCAGCCCCAGCATTTT.

The rearrangement links TRBV11-1 to TRBJ2-3; 9 nucleotides align to TRBD2. There are 15 residues in the CDR3. CDR1 and CDR2 (germline): SGHAT, FQDESV (reference sequence). V lost 7 bases to trimming and J lost 0 bases; unmatched junction nucleotides: 5. In DNA, the CDR3 is TGTGCCAGCACCTCCACTAGCGGGAGCACAGATACGCAGTATTTT. Encoded protein: CASTSTSGSTDTQYF.

This rearrangement joins TRBV14 to TRBJ2-4; 8 bases are a match to TRBD2. CDR3 size: 16 residues. Unmatched junction bases numbered 2, after V lost 1 base and J lost 0 bases. Looked up from germline, CDR1 is SGHDN and CDR2 is FVKESK. The CDR3 sequence is CASSQAGGVAKNIQYF. The CDR3 nucleotides are TGTGCCAGCAGCCAAGCGGGAGGGGTAGCCAAAAACATTCAGTACTTC.

The chain couples TRBV21-1 to TRBJ2-7; the table's D call, TRBD2, has no DNA check behind it. TRBV21-1 is a recognized pseudogene. CDR3 length: 16 amino acids. The CDR3 bases are TGTGCCAGCAGCAGAGATAGCGGGTCTGGGTCCTACGAGCAGTACTTC. It yields the protein CASSRDSGSGSYEQYF.

The chain uses TRBV28 and TRBJ1-3, with a tentative D call TRBD1 (5 bases). Looked up from germline, CDR1 is MDHEN and CDR2 is SYDVKM. V gave up 4 bases and J gave up 0 bases, with 13 bases separating them. The CDR3 contains 16 residues. The CDR3 DNA reads as TGTGCCAGCAGTTCGGACATCTTGAGCTCTGGAAACACCATATATTTT. This encodes CASSSDILSSGNTIYF.

V is TRBV7-9 and J is TRBJ1-6, with D tentatively TRBD1 (6 bases). The V end lost 0 bases, the J end lost 7 bases, and 13 bases lay between the germline ends. The CDR3 totals 16 residues. Germline V gene data show CDR1 as SEHNR and CDR2 as FQNEAQ (reference sequence). This CDR3 reads CASSLAPQGSNSPLHF. The CDR3, as DNA: TGTGCCAGCAGCTTAGCCCCTCAGGGGAGCAATTCACCCCTCCACTTT.

This clone was seen many times. The chain couples TRBV12-3 or TRBV12-4 to TRBJ2-1; 10 bases map to TRBD2. The CDR3 covers 13 residues. V lost 10 bases, J lost 3 bases, and 3 bases stayed unmatched. The CDR3 here is CATGTSVYNEQFF. Written as DNA, the CDR3 is TGTGCCACCGGGACTAGCGTCTACAATGAGCAGTTCTTC.

This rearrangement joins TRBV4-2 to TRBJ2-4; tentative D call: TRBD2 (7 bases). Germline V gene sequence: CDR1 LGHNA, CDR2 YNFKEQ. The CDR3 is 15 residues long. V gave up 5 bases and J gave up 0 bases, with 11 bases separating them. CDR3 loop: CASSLGGGAKNIQYF. CDR3 coding DNA: TGTGCCAGCAGCTTAGGGGGGGGAGCCAAAAACATTCAGTACTTC.

The V call is TRBV10-1, the J call TRBJ2-2, with TRBD2 identical over 7 bases. The CDR3 length is 15 residues. With V trimmed by 4 bases and J by 1 base, 3 bases remained unmatched. Germline CDR1 and CDR2: WNHNN and SYGVQD (reference sequence). Written as DNA, the CDR3 is TGCGCCAGCAGTGGGGCGGGAGTGAACACCGGGGAGCTGTTTTTT. This encodes CASSGAGVNTGELFF.

Comments on this clone: The germline gene is not matched at one end of the junction; a read error may be the cause. This rearrangement joins TRBV7-7 to TRBJ2-5; D may be TRBD2 (6 bases). This CDR3 is built from 15 residues. The germline V gene encodes CDR1 SSHAT and CDR2 FNYEAQ (reference sequence). This CDR3 reads CASSALRRAGETQYF. DNA of the CDR3: TGTGCTAGCAGCGCCCTCAGGAGGGCGGGGGAGACCCAGTACTTC.

This sequence joins TRBV28 and TRBJ1-2; the match to TRBD1 covers 9 bases. Germline V gene sequence: CDR1 MDHEN, CDR2 SYDVKM. The CDR3 totals 14 residues. V lost 4 bases and J lost 6; bases outside the gene matches: 6. The CDR3: CASSSTGQGDGYTF. The CDR3 nucleotides read TGTGCCAGCAGTTCCACGGGACAGGGAGATGGCTACACCTTC.

This clone was observed at least ten times. The V call is TRBV5-4, the J call TRBJ2-1, with 7 bases fitting TRBD1. The CDR3 is 14 amino acids. After removal of 4 bases from V and 6 bases from J, the junction contained 7 bases not matched to a gene. Germline lookup yields CDR1 SGHNT and CDR2 YYREEE (reference sequence). CDR3 sequence: CASSGRDRSNEQFF. CDR3 nucleotide sequence: TGTGCCAGCAGCGGACGGGACAGATCCAATGAGCAGTTCTTC.